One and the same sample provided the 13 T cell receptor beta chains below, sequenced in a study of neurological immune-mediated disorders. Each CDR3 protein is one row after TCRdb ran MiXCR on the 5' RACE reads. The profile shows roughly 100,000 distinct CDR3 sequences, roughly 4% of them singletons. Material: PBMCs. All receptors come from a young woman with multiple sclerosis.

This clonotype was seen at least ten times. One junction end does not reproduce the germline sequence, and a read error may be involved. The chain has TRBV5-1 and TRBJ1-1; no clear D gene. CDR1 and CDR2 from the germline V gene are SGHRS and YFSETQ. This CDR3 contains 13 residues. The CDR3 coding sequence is TGCGCCACCAGCCCTGGAGGGTGGACTGAAGCTTTCTTT. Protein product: CATSPGGWTEAFF.

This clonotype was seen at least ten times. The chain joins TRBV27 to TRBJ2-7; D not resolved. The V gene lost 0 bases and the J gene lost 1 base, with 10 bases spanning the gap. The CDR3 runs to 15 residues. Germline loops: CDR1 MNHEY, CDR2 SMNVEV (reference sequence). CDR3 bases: TGTGCCAGCAGTTTATCGACTTTACAGTCCTACGAGCAGTACTTC. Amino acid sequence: CASSLSTLQSYEQYF.

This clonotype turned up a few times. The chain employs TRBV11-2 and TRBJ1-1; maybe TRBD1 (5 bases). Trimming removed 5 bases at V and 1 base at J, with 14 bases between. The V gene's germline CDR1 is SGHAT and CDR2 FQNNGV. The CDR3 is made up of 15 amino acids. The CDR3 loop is CASSPPGGGNTEAFF. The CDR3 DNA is TGTGCCAGCAGCCCACCGGGGGGGGGGAACACTGAAGCTTTCTTT.

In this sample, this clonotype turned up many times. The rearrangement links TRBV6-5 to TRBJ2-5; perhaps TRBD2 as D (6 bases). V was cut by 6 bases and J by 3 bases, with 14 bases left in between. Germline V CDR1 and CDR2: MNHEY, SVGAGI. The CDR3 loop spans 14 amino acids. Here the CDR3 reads CASSPGLVKETQYF. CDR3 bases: TGTGCCAGCAGCCCGGGACTTGTTAAAGAGACCCAGTACTTC.

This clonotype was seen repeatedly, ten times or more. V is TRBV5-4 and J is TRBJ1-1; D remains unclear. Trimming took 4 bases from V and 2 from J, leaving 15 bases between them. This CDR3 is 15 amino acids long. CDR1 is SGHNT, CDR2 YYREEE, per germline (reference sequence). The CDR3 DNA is TGTGCCAGCAGCCTTTCGGGCAGCGGAAACACTGAAGCTTTCTTT. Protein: CASSLSGSGNTEAFF.

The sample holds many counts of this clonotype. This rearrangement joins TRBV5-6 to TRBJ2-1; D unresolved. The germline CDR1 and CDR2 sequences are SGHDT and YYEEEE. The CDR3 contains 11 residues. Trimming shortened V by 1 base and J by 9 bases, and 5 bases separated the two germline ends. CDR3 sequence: CASSLQSEQFF. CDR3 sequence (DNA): TGTGCCAGCAGCTTGCAGAGTGAGCAGTTCTTC.

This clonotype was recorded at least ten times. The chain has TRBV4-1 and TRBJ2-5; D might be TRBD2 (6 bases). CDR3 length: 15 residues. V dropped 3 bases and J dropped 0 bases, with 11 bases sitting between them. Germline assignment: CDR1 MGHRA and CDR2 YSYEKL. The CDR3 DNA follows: TGCGCCAGCAGCCACCGACGGGAGTACCAAGAGACCCAGTACTTC. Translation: CASSHRREYQETQYF.

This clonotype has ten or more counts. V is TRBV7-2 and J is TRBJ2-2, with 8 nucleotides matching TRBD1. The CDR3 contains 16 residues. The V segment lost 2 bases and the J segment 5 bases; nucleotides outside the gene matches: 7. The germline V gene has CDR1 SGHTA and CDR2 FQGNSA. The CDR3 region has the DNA TGTGCCAGCAGCTTAACCCGACAGGGGATTACCGGGGAGCTGTTTTTT. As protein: CASSLTRQGITGELFF.

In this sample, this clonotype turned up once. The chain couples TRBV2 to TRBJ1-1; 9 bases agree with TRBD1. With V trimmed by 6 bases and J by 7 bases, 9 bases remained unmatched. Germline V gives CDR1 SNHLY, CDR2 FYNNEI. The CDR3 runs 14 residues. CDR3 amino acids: CASRRTGEGGEAFF. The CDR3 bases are TGTGCCAGCAGGAGGACAGGGGAAGGCGGTGAAGCTTTCTTT.

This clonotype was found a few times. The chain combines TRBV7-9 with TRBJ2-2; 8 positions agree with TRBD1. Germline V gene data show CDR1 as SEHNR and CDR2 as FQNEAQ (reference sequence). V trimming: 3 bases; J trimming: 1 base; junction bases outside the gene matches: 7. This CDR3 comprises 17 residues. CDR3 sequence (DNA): TGTGCCAGCAGCTTCCCTTCGACAGGGGTGAACACCGGGGAGCTGTTTTTT. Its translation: CASSFPSTGVNTGELFF.

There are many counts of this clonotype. The CDR3 protein is CASSYSGSGANVLTF. CDR3 DNA: TGTGCCAGCAGTTACTCCGGCTCTGGGGCCAACGTCCTGACTTTC. V and J are TRBV6-6 and TRBJ2-6; D is undetermined. Trimming shortened V by 0 bases and J by 0 bases, and 3 bases separated the two germline ends. CDR1 is MNHNY and CDR2 is SVGAGI in the germline V gene (reference sequence). CDR3 length: 15 amino acids.

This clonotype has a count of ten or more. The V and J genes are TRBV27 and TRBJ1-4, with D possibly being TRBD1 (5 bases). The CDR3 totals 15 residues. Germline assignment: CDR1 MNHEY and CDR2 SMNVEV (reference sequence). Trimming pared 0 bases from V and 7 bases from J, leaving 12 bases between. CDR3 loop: CASSLSGTWGEKLFF. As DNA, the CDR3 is TGTGCCAGCAGTTTATCCGGGACGTGGGGTGAAAAACTGTTTTTT.

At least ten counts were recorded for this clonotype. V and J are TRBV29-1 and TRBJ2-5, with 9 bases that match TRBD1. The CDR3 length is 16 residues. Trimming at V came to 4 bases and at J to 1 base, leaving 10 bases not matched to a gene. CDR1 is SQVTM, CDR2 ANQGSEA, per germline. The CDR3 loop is CSVGTGETKSQETQYF. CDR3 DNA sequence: TGCAGCGTTGGGACAGGGGAGACTAAAAGCCAAGAGACCCAGTACTTC.